This TCR beta chain was sequenced in a study of response to subunit inactivated influenza vaccine. The V and J ends lost 4 bases and 1 base respectively, with 18 bases between them. Germline V lookup: CDR1 KGHSH, CDR2 LQKENI. The CDR3 has 17 amino acids. MiXCR, applied by TCRdb to the RT-PCR reads, yields one record per CDR3 protein. There are just under 550,000 distinct CDR3 sequences in the sample; roughly 23% occur only once, and about 3% lies in the top ten. The sample also formed part of further work on T cells expressing NK-cell markers. Turning to that study: UMIs accompanied the 5'RACE template switching by which TCR beta cDNA was made. The CD3+CD56-NKG2C+ fraction of a few donors was likewise dominated by these clonotypes.

V usage is TRBV18 and J usage is TRBJ2-3, with a weak D call TRBD2 (5 bases). The receptor comes from a man between 45 and 60 years old who received an inactivated influenza vaccine. The sequencing here drew on CD4+ T cells sorted from PBMCs, taken 11 to 12 days after vaccination. The CDR3 region has the DNA TGTGCCAGCTCACAGCTTCCAGGAAGCGGAGGCACAGATACGCAGTATTTT. This gives the protein CASSQLPGSGGTDTQYF.